The 17 T cell receptor beta chains given below trace back to one sample, sequenced in a study of T-cell memory formation after mild COVID-19. TCRdb re-analysed the 5' RACE reads in MiXCR, keeping a single row per CDR3 protein. The sample records more than 300,000 distinct CDR3 sequences, 20% being singletons. The sequencing sample was made of PBMCs or a T cell subset sorted from them (not recorded which). The receptor source for this set is a man between 18 and 35 years old who had mild COVID-19 (a few samples of this study predate the infection). Cell type and time point are not known.

This clonotype has a handful of counts. This sequence joins TRBV5-1 and TRBJ2-1; D not resolved. Germline V lookup: CDR1 SGHRS, CDR2 YFSETQ. The CDR3 is 13 residues long. V dropped 1 base and J dropped 4 bases, with 6 bases sitting between them. CDR3 DNA sequence: TGCGCCAGCAGCTTGATCAGTTACAATGAGCAGTTCTTC. Its protein is CASSLISYNEQFF.

This clonotype showed up just a few times. The chain is built from TRBV24-1 and TRBJ1-1; D is ambiguous. Germline-derived CDR1 and CDR2 are KGHDR and SFDVKD. This CDR3 spans 13 amino acids. V lost 4 bases, J lost 11 bases, and 16 bases lay in between. The CDR3 reads CATSESRGNPAFF. The CDR3 bases are TGTGCCACCAGTGAATCGAGAGGCAATCCGGCTTTCTTT.

This clonotype was detected only a few times. This chain connects TRBV4-3 to TRBJ1-6; D is perhaps TRBD1 (5 bases). This CDR3 has 16 amino acids. The germline V gene encodes CDR1 LGHNA and CDR2 YSLEER. Deletions cut 2 bases from V and 5 bases from J, with 13 bases between. The CDR3 nucleotides are TGCGCCAGCAGCCAACACGAGGGACGTAATAATTCACCCCTCCACTTT. Its protein is CASSQHEGRNNSPLHF.

This clonotype came up a few times. V usage is TRBV4-2 and J usage is TRBJ1-1, with D tentatively TRBD1 (5 bases). Germline CDR1 and CDR2: LGHNA and YNFKEQ. The CDR3 is made up of 16 amino acids. V was trimmed by 0 bases and J by 10 bases, leaving 21 bases between them. The CDR3 DNA is TGTGCCAGCAGCCAAGATTTATTGGCGACAGCGGGGATAGCTTTCTTT. It specifies CASSQDLLATAGIAFF.

The gene calls are TRBV5-1 and TRBJ1-1; weak D call: TRBD1 (5 bases). The V gene's germline CDR1 is SGHRS and CDR2 YFSETQ. The CDR3 length is 15 residues. Trimming removed 7 bases at V and 1 base at J, with 17 bases between. CDR3 in DNA: TGCGCCAGCTCCCCCCCGGGGCAGGAGAACACTGAAGCTTTCTTT. Translated: CASSPPGQENTEAFF.

This clonotype was detected only a few times. The chain employs TRBV7-9 and TRBJ2-7; the D is unclear. Germline values: CDR1 SEHNR, CDR2 FQNEAQ (reference sequence). The germline V and J ends were trimmed by 1 base and 6 bases, with 10 bases remaining between them. This CDR3 has 13 residues. The CDR3 DNA reads as TGTGCCAGCAGCTTAGAAGGGTTCGTCGAGCAGTACTTC. This translates into CASSLEGFVEQYF.

The V call is TRBV7-8, the J call TRBJ2-1, with D possibly TRBD2 on 6 matching bases. The CDR3 has 13 residues. V was cut by 5 bases and J by 4 bases, with 9 bases left in between. Germline assignment: CDR1 SGHVS and CDR2 FQNEAQ. CDR3 nucleotides: TGTGCCAGCAGCGCGGGACTTTACAATGAGCAGTTCTTC. Translating it yields CASSAGLYNEQFF. The full variable domain, rest sourced from reference TRBV7-8 and TRBJ2-1, is GAGVSQSPRYKVAKRGQDVALRCDPISGHVSLFWYQQALGQGPEFLTYFQNEAQLDKSGLPSDRFFAERPEGSVSTLKIQRTQQEDSAVYLCASSAGLYNEQFFGPGTRLTVL.

This chain uses TRBV5-1 with TRBJ1-2; 8 bases map to TRBD1. With V trimmed by 2 bases and J by 6 bases, 9 bases remained unmatched. The CDR3 has 15 residues. Germline V gene data show CDR1 as SGHRS and CDR2 as YFSETQ. DNA for the CDR3: TGCGCCAGCAGCTTCTCCGCAGGGGGCGTCGATGGCTACACCTTC. The encoded protein is CASSFSAGGVDGYTF.

A few counts support this clonotype. The rearrangement joins TRBV4-1 to TRBJ2-6, with 11 positions matching TRBD2. Losses at the gene ends were 1 base for V and 3 bases for J; bases not matched to a gene: 8. CDR3 length equals 19 residues. The germline CDR1 and CDR2 sequences are MGHRA and YSYEKL. Here the CDR3 reads CASSQVGLAGGSGANVLTF. For the CDR3, the DNA is TGCGCCAGCAGCCAAGTTGGGCTAGCGGGGGGTAGTGGGGCCAACGTCCTGACTTTC.

The rearrangement joins TRBV20-1 to TRBJ2-3, with 9 bases fitting TRBD2. Germline values: CDR1 DFQATT, CDR2 SNEGSKA (reference sequence). The CDR3 is made up of 16 amino acids. The trim removed 1 base at V and 5 bases at J, leaving 10 bases unmatched. CDR3 in DNA: TGCAGTGCTAGAGTTGGAGGTAGCGGGGGAGTAGATACGCAGTATTTT. Residues: CSARVGGSGGVDTQYF.

This clonotype has just a few counts. CDR3 region: CASSFMGGFSYNEQFF. The CDR3 DNA is TGTGCCAGCAGTTTTATGGGGGGGTTCTCCTACAATGAGCAGTTCTTC. The chain recombines TRBV28 with TRBJ2-1, with 7 bases that match TRBD2. CDR1 and CDR2 (germline): MDHEN, SYDVKM. The V gene end was trimmed by 3 bases and the J gene end by 0 bases; junction bases not matched to a gene: 5. The CDR3 loop spans 16 amino acids.

A note on this clonotype: A junction end diverges from the germline sequence, so it may reflect a read error. V gene TRBV7-9 combines with J gene TRBJ1-2; 8 bases are shared with TRBD1. The germline gives CDR1 SEHNR, CDR2 FQNEAQ (reference sequence). The CDR3 contains 15 residues. This CDR3 reads CARSLGAGGNYGYTF. The CDR3 nucleotides are TGTGCCAGAAGCTTAGGGGCAGGGGGCAACTATGGCTACACCTTC.

This CDR3 is CASSWGGGIAKNIQYF. CDR3 bases: TGTGCCAGCAGCTGGGGAGGAGGGATCGCCAAAAACATTCAGTACTTC. V usage is TRBV7-8 and J usage is TRBJ2-4; D is possibly TRBD2 (6 bases). In germline, CDR1 is SGHVS, CDR2 FQNEAQ. V gave up 4 bases and J gave up 1 base, with 14 bases separating them. The CDR3 has 16 amino acids. Filled out from reference TRBV7-8 and TRBJ2-4, the complete variable domain reads GAGVSQSPRYKVAKRGQDVALRCDPISGHVSLFWYQQALGQGPEFLTYFQNEAQLDKSGLPSDRFFAERPEGSVSTLKIQRTQQEDSAVYLCASSWGGGIAKNIQYFGAGTRLSVL.

This clonotype was seen only a few times. The V call is TRBV5-1, the J call TRBJ2-5; D is unresolved. The germline V gene encodes CDR1 SGHRS and CDR2 YFSETQ. The ends were cut back, 0 bases at V and 6 bases at J, with 12 bases in the middle. The CDR3 sequence is 14 residues long. The CDR3 reads CASSLALDLKTQYF. Here the CDR3 DNA reads TGCGCCAGCAGCTTGGCCTTGGACCTCAAGACCCAGTACTTC.

This clonotype was detected only a few times. The rearrangement links TRBV12-3 or TRBV12-4 to TRBJ1-6, with 8 bases aligning to TRBD1. This CDR3 has 15 amino acids. Trimming cost V 7 bases and J 7 bases; bases outside gene matches: 9. CDR3 residues: CASTGTGRPNSPLHF. CDR3 coding DNA: TGTGCCAGCACCGGGACAGGAAGACCGAATTCACCCCTCCACTTT.

A word on this clonotype: A junction end diverges from the germline sequence, so it may reflect a read error. The J gene is TRBJ2-7, the V gene TRBV12-3 or TRBV12-4; D call uncertain. CDR3 length equals 12 residues. This chain's CDR3 is CARSFSGYEQYF. In DNA form, the CDR3 reads TGTGCCAGAAGTTTTAGTGGGTACGAGCAGTACTTC.

This clonotype turned up a few times. The chain uses TRBV7-2 and TRBJ2-3; maybe TRBD2 (6 bases). Trimming removed 2 bases at V and 1 base at J, with 10 bases between. Germline V gene data show CDR1 as SGHTA and CDR2 as FQGNSA. This CDR3 has 15 residues. CDR3 loop: CASSLIAVGTDTQYF. For the CDR3, the DNA is TGTGCCAGCAGCTTAATAGCGGTAGGCACAGATACGCAGTATTTT. Supplemented by reference TRBV7-2 and TRBJ2-3, the full variable domain reads GAGVSQSPSNKVTEKGKDVELRCDPISGHTALYWYRQSLGQGLEFLIYFQGNSAPDKSGLPSDRFSAERTGGSVSTLTIQRTQQEDSAVYLCASSLIAVGTDTQYFGPGTRLTVL.